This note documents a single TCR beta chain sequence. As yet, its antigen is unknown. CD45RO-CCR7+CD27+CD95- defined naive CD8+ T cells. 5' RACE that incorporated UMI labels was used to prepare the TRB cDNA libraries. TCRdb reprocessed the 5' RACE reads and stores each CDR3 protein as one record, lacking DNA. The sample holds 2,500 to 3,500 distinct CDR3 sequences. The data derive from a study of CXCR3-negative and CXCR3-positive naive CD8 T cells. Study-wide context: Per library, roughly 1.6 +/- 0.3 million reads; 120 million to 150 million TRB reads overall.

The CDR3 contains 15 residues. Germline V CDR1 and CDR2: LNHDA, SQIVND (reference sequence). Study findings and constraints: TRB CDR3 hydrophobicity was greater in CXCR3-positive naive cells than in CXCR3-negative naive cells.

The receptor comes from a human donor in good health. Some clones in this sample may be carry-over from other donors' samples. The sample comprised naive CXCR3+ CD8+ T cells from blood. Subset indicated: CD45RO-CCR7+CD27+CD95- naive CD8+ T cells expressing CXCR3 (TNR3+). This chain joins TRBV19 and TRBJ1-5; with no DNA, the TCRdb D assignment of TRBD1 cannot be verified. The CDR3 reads CASTATGRSNQPQHF. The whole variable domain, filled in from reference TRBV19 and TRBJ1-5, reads DGGITQSPKYLFRKEGQNVTLSCEQNLNHDAMYWYRQDPGQGLRLIYYSQIVNDFQKGDIAEGYSVSREKKESFPLTVTSAQKNPTAFYLCASTATGRSNQPQHFGDGTRLSIL.